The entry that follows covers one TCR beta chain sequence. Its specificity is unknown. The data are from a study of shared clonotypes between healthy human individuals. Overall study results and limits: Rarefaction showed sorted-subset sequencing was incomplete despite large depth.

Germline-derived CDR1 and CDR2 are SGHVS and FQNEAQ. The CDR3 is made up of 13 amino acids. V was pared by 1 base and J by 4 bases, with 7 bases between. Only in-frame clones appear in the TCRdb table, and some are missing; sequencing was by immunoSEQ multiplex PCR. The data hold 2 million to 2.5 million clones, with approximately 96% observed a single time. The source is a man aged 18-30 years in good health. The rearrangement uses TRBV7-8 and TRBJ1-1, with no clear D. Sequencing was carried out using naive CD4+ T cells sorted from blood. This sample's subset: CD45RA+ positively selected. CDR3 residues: CASSLGASTEAFF. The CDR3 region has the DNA TGTGCCAGCAGCTTAGGGGCGAGCACTGAAGCTTTCTTT.